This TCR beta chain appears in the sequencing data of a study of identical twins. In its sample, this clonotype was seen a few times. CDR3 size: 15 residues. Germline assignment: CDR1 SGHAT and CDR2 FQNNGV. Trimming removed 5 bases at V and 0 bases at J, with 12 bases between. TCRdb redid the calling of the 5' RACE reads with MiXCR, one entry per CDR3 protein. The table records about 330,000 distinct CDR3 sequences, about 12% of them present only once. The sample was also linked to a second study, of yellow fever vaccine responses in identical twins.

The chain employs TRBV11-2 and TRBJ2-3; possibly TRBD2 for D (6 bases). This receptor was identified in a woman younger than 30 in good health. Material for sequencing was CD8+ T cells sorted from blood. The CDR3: CASSKSGFSTDTQYF. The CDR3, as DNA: TGTGCCAGCAGCAAGAGCGGGTTTAGCACAGATACGCAGTATTTT.